This T cell receptor beta chain was sequenced for a study of blood T cell repertoires in COVID-19. Study in general: COVID-19 samples, acute and convalescent, were from the United States, Italy and Spain. The cDNA or gDNA used as material had been derived from T cells, B-cell-depleted T cells, or PBMCs.

In the authors' workflow: Quantification of nucleated cells was approximated via reference gene primer amplification. Libraries were prepared by immunoSEQ multiplex PCR; TCRdb keeps only in-frame clonotypes and omits some of them. The V and J calls and clone size were taken over from that table, and D and trimming were inferred from the DNA. The data contain under 500,000 clones, roughly 89% of them singletons. The TCR comes from a woman aged 25 to 39 with acute or convalescent COVID-19. The sequenced sample consisted of peripheral blood.

The DNA for the CDR3 is TGTGCCAGCAGTGAATTGAGCGACAATGAGCAGTTCTTC. As protein: CASSELSDNEQFF. The V gene is TRBV2, the J gene TRBJ2-1; D is undetermined. V lost 2 bases, J lost 5 bases, and 7 bases lay in between. The germline V gene has CDR1 SNHLY and CDR2 FYNNEI. The CDR3 loop spans 13 amino acids.